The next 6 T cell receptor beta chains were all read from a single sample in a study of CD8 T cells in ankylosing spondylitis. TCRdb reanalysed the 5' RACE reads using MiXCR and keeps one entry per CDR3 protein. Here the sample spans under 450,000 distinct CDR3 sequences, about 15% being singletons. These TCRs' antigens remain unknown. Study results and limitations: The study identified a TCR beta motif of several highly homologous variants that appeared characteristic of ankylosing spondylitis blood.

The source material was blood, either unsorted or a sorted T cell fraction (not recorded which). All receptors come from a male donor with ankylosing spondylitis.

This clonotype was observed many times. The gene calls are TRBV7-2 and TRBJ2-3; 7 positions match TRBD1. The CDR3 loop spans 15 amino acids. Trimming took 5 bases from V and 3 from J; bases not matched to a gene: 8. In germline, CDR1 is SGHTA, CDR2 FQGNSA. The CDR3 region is CASSADRLDTDTQYF. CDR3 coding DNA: TGTGCCAGCAGCGCGGACAGGCTGGATACAGATACGCAGTATTTT. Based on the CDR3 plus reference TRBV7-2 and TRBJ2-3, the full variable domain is GAGVSQSPSNKVTEKGKDVELRCDPISGHTALYWYRQSLGQGLEFLIYFQGNSAPDKSGLPSDRFSAERTGGSVSTLTIQRTQQEDSAVYLCASSADRLDTDTQYFGPGTRLTVL.

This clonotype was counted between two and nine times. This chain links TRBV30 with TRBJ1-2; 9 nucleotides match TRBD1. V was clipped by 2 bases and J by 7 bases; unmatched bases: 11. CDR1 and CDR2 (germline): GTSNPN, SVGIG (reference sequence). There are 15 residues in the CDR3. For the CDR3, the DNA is TGTGCCTGGAGTACCCACAGGGGGCGCGAAGGTGGCTACACCTTC. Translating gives CAWSTHRGREGGYTF.

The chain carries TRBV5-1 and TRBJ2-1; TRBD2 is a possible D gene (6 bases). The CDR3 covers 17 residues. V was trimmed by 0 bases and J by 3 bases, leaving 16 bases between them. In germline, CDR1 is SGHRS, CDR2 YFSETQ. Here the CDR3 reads CASSLAQRQEGYNEQFF. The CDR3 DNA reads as TGCGCCAGCAGCTTGGCTCAGCGGCAGGAGGGCTACAATGAGCAGTTCTTC.

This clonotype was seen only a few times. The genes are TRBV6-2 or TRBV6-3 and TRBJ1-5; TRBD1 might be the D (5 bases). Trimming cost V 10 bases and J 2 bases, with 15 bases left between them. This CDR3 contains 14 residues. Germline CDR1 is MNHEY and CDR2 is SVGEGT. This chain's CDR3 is CATRDGTRNQPQHF. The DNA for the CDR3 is TGTGCCACAAGGGACGGGACGCGCAATCAGCCCCAGCATTTT.

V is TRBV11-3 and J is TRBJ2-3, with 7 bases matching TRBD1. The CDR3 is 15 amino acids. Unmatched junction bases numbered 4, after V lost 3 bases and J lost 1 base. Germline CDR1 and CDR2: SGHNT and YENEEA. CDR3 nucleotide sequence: TGTGCCAGCAGCTTGCGACAGGGCCGCACAGATACGCAGTATTTT. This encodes CASSLRQGRTDTQYF.

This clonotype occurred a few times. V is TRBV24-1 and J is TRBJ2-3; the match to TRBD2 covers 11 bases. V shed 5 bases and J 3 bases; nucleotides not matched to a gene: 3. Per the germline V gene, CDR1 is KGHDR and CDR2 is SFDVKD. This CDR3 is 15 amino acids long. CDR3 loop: CATSGRLAGTDTQYF. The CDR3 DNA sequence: TGTGCCACCAGTGGAAGACTAGCGGGGACAGATACGCAGTATTTT.